This TCR beta chain emerged from a study of human T cells and chemical hapten exposure. Study details: Per-sample TCR yields varied mainly from small pooled library volume differences.

Time point specified: patch test 2, 6 weeks after DPC sensitization. Treatment defined: therapeutic diphenylcyclopropenone sensitization with weekly scalp DPC. A single record per CDR3 protein comes from TCRdb applying MiXCR to the RACE reads. This repertoire shows under 100,000 distinct CDR3 sequences, about a tenth found once; its top ten account for roughly 2.4%. V gave up 6 bases and J gave up 0 bases; unmatched junction bases: 8. Germline loops: CDR1 DFQATT, CDR2 SNEGSKA (reference sequence). The CDR3 spans 15 residues. This clonotype showed up many times. The origin of this receptor is a woman in her thirties with alopecia areata. Some clones in this sample may be carry-over from other donors' samples. The material was whole blood, obtained in connection with sensitization to the hapten diphenylcyclopropenone (DPC). The chain carries TRBV20-1 and TRBJ1-3; TRBD1 matches 7 bases. The CDR3 protein is CSAKRDSISGNTIYF. CDR3 in DNA: TGCAGTGCAAAGAGGGACAGCATCTCTGGAAACACCATATATTTT.